The rows below give T cell receptor beta chains drawn from one sample of a study of blood T cell repertoires in COVID-19. Some clones are missing from TCRdb's copy, which holds only in-frame ones; the method was immunoSEQ multiplex PCR. The table has 280,000 or so clones, around 85% seen once. The sequencing input was PBMCs or T cells enriched from blood (not recorded which). All receptors derive from a man aged 25-45 years who had recovered from COVID-19. The CDR3 runs from the conserved cysteine through the conserved F or W. Fields, in order: clone size, D gene, V gene, J gene, CDR3 DNA, CDR3 protein. The D gene is left open where the match is weak. Clone size is given for some rows only: seen once, a few or many times, or a class if the clone is expanded.

once,TRBD1,TRBV25-1,TRBJ2-4,TGTGCCAGCAGTGCCGGACAGGGTCCGTACTTC,CASSAGQGPYF
NA,NA,TRBV5-1,TRBJ2-5,TGCGCCAGCAGCGAGCAGGGACTTCAAGAGACCCAGTACTTC,CASSEQGLQETQYF
NA,NA,TRBV19,TRBJ1-2,TGTGCCAGTAGCTCACTAGAGGAGGTCTATGGCTACACCTTC,CASSSLEEVYGYTF
NA,NA,TRBV4-1,TRBJ1-4,TGCGCCAGCAGCCAAGTGGTTATACAGCTTAATGAAAAACTGTTTTTT,CASSQVVIQLNEKLFF
few,NA,TRBV30,TRBJ1-1,TGTGCCTGGAGTGAGGACAGCTTCACTGAAGCTTTCTTT,CAWSEDSFTEAFF
NA,TRBD2,TRBV13,TRBJ2-7,TGTGCCAGCAGCTCCGGGCCAATAGCGGGGGGGCACTACGAGCAGTACTTC,CASSSGPIAGGHYEQYF
NA,TRBD1,TRBV11-2,TRBJ2-7,TGTGCCAGCAGCTTATCCAGGACAGGGCGCTACGAGCAGTACTTC,CASSLSRTGRYEQYF
NA,NA,TRBV24-1,TRBJ2-7,TGTGCCACCAGTGACAGGGGTACGTCCTACGAGCAGTACTTC,CATSDRGTSYEQYF
NA,TRBD1,TRBV5-1,TRBJ1-1,TGCGCCAGCAGCTCAGAAGGGACAGGGTTCCGCCTAACTGAAGCTTTCTTT,CASSSEGTGFRLTEAFF
once,TRBD1,TRBV18,TRBJ1-6,TGTGCCAGCTCAGTTGACAGGGTTAATTCACCCCTCCACTTT,CASSVDRVNSPLHF
NA,NA,TRBV4-2,TRBJ1-1,TGTGCCAGCAGCCAAGATCGGGAGATACACACTGAAGCTTTCTTT,CASSQDREIHTEAFF
few,NA,TRBV5-5,TRBJ1-5,TGTGCCAGCAGCTCGGTGGGTGGGGGGAATCAGCCCCAGCATTTT,CASSSVGGGNQPQHF
NA,NA,TRBV19,TRBJ1-4,TGTGCCAGTAGTATCAGGGCTAATGAAAAACTGTTTTTT,CASSIRANEKLFF
NA,TRBD2,TRBV7-9,TRBJ2-3,TGTGCCAGCAGCTTAAAGACTAGCGGGGCACCCACTCATACGCAGTATTTT,CASSLKTSGAPTHTQYF
NA,NA,TRBV6-5,TRBJ1-3,TGTGCCAGCGGATACAGGGAAAACACCATATATTTT,CASGYRENTIYF
NA,NA,TRBV7-9,TRBJ2-3,TGTGCCAGCAGCGGGGCGGATACGCAGTATTTT,CASSGADTQYF
NA,NA,TRBV5-4,TRBJ2-7,TGTGCCAGCAGCCCCCAGACAGGTTACGAGCAGTACTTC,CASSPQTGYEQYF
NA,NA,TRBV9,TRBJ1-6,TGTGCCAGCAGCGTCAGGGCCGACAATTCACCCCTCCACTTT,CASSVRADNSPLHF
NA,NA,TRBV2,TRBJ1-5,TGTGCCAGCGTCAGGGTCGTGCAGCCCCAGCATTTT,CASVRVVQPQHF
NA,NA,TRBV29-1,TRBJ2-7,TGCAGCGTTTCCGATCAGGGATTTGAGCAGTACTTC,CSVSDQGFEQYF